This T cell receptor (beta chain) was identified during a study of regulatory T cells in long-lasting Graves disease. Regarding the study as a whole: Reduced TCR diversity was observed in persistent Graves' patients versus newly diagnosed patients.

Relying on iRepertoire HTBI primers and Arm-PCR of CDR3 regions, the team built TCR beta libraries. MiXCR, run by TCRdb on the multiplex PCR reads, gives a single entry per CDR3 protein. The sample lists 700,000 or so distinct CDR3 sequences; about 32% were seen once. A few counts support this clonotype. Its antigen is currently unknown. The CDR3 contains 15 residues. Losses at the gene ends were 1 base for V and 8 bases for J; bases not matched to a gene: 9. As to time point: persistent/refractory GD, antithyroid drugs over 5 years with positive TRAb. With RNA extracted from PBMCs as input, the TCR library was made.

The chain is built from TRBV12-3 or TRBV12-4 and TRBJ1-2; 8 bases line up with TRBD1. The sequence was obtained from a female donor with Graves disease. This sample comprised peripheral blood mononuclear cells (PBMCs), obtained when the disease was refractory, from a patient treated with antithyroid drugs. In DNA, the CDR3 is TGTGCCAGCAGTTTAGATTCGGACAGGGTGGGCGGCTACACCTTC. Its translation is CASSLDSDRVGGYTF.